This section outlines one T cell receptor beta chain sequence together with its context. Its target is not known. This sample was included in a study of Ad26.COV2.S vaccination and SARS-CoV-2 variants. Method: immunoSEQ multiplex PCR; TCRdb's copy keeps in-frame clones and lacks some. The sample shows around 250,000 clones, around 88% of them seen only once. General study results and limits: People given the vaccine had a wider spike-specific TCR breadth than placebo recipients did. Overall T cell responses may have been underestimated by the analyses of TCR breadth and depth.

Germline V lookup: CDR1 SGDLS, CDR2 YYNGEE. This CDR3 region has 18 residues. Trimming at V came to 1 base and at J to 1 base, leaving 8 bases not matched to a gene. Sample treatment: around 19 received Ad26.COV2.S at low or high dose, single or two shots; roughly 5 received placebo; per-sample allocation not given. Day 63 after the first vaccine or placebo injection was the time point for sampling. A Boston adult aged 18-55 years was the donor. Ad26.COV2.S expressed prefusion-stabilized spike from the original Wuhan strain. The specimen comprised peripheral blood, sampled in a trial of Ad26.COV2.S vaccine versus placebo. J is TRBJ2-3 and V is TRBV9; 11 bases line up with TRBD2. The clonotype originates from a person between 18 and 65 years old who received the Ad26.COV2.S COVID-19 vaccine or a placebo. This CDR3 is CASSVLAGGIGGTDTQYF. The CDR3 DNA sequence: TGTGCCAGCAGCGTACTAGCGGGAGGAATTGGGGGCACAGATACGCAGTATTTT.